The clone carrying this T cell receptor (beta chain) was counted a few times. Its antigen is not identified. The data are from a study of PD-1 blockade in classical Hodgkin lymphoma. Regarding the study as a whole: Reports described newly diagnosed patients as having lower baseline TCR diversity than healthy donors.

The protocol was immunoSEQ multiplex PCR, while the TCRdb copy is restricted to in-frame clones and leaves out a portion. The sample lists about 93,000 clones, roughly 78% occurring once. Regarding time point: cycle 4 day 1 (C4D1), after five to seven weeks of nivolumab. Following autologous stem cell transplantation, relapse occurred in every patient, and exposure to brentuximab vedotin varied. Classifying best responses yielded complete response, partial response or progressive disease. Germline CDR1 DFQATT, CDR2 SNEGSKA (reference sequence). The V and J ends lost 2 bases and 5 bases respectively, with 7 bases between them. This CDR3 has 11 residues.

The sample here was peripheral blood mononuclear cells (PBMCs), taken before the fourth cycle of nivolumab. This TCR derives from a human donor with classical Hodgkin lymphoma. The genes are TRBV20-1 and TRBJ2-7; D call uncertain. As DNA, the CDR3 is TGCAGTGCTAGATTAACAAACGAGCAGTACTTC. It is translated as CSARLTNEQYF.